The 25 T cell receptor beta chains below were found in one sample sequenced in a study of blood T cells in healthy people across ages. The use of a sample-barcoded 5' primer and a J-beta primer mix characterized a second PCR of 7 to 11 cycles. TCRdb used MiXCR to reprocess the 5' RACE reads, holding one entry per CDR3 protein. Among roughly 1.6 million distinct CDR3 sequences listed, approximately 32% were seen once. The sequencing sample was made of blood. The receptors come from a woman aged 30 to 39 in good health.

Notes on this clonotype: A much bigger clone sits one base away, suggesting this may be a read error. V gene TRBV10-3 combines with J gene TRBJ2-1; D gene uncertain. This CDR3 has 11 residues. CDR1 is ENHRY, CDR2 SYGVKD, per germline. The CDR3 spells CAIGEYNEQFF. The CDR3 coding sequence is TGTGCCATCGGTGAATATAATGAGCAGTTCTTC.

The CDR3 DNA is TGTGCCAGCAGCCAACGGGGGGGCCGTCAGTTCTTC. Residues: CASSQRGGRQFF. The chain carries TRBV3-1 and TRBJ2-1; TRBD2 matches at 8 bases. After removal of 2 bases from V and 13 bases from J, the junction contained 4 bases not matched to a gene. Germline V CDR1 and CDR2: LGHDT, YNNKEL (reference sequence). The CDR3 consists of 12 residues.

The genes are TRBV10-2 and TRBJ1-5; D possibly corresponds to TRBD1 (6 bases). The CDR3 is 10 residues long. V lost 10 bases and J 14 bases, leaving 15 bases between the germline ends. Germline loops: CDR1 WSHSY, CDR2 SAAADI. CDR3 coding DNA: TGCGCCAACCAAAGTCACAGGGAGCATTTT. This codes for CANQSHREHF.

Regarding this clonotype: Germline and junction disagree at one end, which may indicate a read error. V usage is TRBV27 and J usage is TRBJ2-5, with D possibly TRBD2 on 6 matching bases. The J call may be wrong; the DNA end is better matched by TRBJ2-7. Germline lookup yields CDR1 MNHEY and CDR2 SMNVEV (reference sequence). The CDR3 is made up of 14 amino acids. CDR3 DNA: TGTGCCAGCAGTTTTCGGGGGAACTCCCACGAGCAGTACTTC. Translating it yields CASSFRGNSHEQYF.

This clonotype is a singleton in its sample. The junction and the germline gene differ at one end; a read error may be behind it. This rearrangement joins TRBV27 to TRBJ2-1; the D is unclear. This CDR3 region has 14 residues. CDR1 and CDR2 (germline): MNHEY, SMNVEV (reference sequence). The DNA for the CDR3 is TGTACCAGCAGTTTATCGGTAGTTTACAATGAGCAGTTCTTC. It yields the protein CTSSLSVVYNEQFF.

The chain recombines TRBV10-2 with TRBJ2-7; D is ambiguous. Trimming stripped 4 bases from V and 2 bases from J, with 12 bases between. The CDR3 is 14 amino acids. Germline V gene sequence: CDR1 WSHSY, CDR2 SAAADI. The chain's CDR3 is CASSASQVPYEQYF. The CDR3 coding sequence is TGCGCCAGCAGTGCTTCTCAGGTCCCCTACGAGCAGTACTTC.

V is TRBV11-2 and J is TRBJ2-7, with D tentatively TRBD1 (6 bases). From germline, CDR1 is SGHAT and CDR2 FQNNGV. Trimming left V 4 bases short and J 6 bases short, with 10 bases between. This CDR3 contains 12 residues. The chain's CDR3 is CASSSNRAEQYF. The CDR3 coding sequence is TGTGCCAGCAGCTCAAACAGGGCCGAGCAGTACTTC.

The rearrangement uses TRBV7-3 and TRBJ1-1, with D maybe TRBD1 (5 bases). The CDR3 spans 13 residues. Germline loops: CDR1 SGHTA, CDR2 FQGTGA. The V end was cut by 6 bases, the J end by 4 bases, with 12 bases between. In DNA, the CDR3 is TGTGCCAGCAGTCTACAGGTATCCACTGAAGCTTTCTTT. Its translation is CASSLQVSTEAFF.

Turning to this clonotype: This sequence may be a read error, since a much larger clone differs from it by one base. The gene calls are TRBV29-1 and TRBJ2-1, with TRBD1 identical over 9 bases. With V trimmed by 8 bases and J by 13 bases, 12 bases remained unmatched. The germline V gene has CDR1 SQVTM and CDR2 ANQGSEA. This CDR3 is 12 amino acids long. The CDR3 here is CSIWTGEETQFF. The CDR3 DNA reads TGCAGCATATGGACAGGGGAAGAGACCCAGTTCTTC.

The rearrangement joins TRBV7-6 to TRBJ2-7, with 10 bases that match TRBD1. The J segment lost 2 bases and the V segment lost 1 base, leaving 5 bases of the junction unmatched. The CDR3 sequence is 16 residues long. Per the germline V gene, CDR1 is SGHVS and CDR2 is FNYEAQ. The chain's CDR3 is CASSLGSGQGAYEQYF. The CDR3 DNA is TGTGCCAGCAGCTTAGGAAGTGGACAGGGGGCCTACGAGCAGTACTTC.

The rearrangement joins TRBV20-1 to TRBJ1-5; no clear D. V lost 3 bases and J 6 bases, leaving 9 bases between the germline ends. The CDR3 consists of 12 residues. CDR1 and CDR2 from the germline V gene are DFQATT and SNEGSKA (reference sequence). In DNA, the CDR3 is TGCAGTGCTAGTAGTGGTGCTCAGCCCCAGCATTTT. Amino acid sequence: CSASSGAQPQHF.

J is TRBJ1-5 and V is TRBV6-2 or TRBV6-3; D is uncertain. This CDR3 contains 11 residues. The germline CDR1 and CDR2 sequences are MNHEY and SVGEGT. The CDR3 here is CVQSSNQPQHF. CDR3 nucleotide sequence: TGTGTTCAATCTAGCAATCAGCCCCAGCATTTT.

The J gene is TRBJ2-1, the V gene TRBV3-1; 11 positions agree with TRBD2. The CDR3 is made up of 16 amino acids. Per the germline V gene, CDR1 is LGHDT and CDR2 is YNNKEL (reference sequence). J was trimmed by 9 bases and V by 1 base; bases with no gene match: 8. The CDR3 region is CASSQGSGGADVEQFF. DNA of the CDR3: TGTGCCAGCAGCCAAGGTAGCGGGGGGGCCGATGTTGAGCAGTTCTTC.

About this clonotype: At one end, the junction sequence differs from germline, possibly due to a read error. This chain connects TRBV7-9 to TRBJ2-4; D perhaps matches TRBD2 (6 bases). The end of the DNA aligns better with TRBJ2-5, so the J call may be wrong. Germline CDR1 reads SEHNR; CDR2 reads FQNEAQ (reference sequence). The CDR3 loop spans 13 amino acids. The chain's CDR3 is CGSSLTLAETQYF. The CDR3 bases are TGTGGCAGCAGCTTAACACTAGCTGAGACCCAGTACTTC.

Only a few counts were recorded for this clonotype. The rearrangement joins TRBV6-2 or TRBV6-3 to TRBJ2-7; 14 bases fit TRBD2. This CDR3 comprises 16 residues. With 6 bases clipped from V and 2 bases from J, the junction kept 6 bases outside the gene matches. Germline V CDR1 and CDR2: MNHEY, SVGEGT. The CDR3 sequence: CASRKGTSGGAYEQYF. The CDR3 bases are TGTGCCAGCAGAAAGGGGACTAGCGGGGGAGCCTACGAGCAGTACTTC.

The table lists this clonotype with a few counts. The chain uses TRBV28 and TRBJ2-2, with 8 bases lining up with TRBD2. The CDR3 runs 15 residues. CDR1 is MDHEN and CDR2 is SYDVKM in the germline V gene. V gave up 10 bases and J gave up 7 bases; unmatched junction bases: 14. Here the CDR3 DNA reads TGTGCCACCCTAACTAACGGGAGGGCGAGCGGGGAGCTGTTTTTT. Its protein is CATLTNGRASGELFF.

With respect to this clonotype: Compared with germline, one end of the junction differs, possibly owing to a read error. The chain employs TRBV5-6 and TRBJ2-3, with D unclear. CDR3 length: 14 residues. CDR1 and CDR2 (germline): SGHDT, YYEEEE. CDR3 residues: CVSSLVGTTDTQYF. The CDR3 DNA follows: TGTGTCAGCAGCTTGGTGGGAACCACAGATACGCAGTATTTT.

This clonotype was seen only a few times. The CDR3 is CASSPETSYYNEQFF. CDR3 nucleotide sequence: TGTGCCAGCTCACCCGAGACCTCGTACTACAATGAGCAGTTCTTC. The chain joins TRBV18 to TRBJ2-1; D unresolved. The germline gives CDR1 KGHSH, CDR2 LQKENI. CDR3 size: 15 residues. With 3 bases removed from V and 3 bases from J, the gap between germline ends came to 12 bases.

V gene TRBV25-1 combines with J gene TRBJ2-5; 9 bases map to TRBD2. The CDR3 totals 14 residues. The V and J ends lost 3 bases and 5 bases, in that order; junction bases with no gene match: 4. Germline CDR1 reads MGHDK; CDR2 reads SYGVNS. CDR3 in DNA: TGTGCCAGCAGTGATGAGCTAGCGGGGGAGACCCAGTACTTC. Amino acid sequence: CASSDELAGETQYF.

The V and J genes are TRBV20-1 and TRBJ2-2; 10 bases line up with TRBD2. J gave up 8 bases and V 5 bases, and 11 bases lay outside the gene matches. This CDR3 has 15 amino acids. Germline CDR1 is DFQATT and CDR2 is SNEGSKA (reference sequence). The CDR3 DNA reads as TGCAGTGCTCGAGGACGAGCGGGAGGGTTGGGGGAGCTGTTTTTT. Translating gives CSARGRAGGLGELFF.

This chain's CDR3 is CASSLGTSPRNEQFF. The CDR3 coding sequence is TGTGCCAGCAGCTTAGGGACTAGCCCCAGGAATGAGCAGTTCTTC. J is TRBJ2-1 and V is TRBV7-9, with 8 bases that match TRBD2. This CDR3 comprises 15 residues. Germline-derived CDR1 and CDR2 are SEHNR and FQNEAQ (reference sequence). Trimming removed 1 base from V and 7 bases from J; junction bases left unmatched: 6.

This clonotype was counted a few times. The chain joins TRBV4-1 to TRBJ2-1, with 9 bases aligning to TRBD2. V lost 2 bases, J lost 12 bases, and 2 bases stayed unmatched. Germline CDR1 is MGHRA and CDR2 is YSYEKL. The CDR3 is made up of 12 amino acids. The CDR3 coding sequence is TGCGCCAGCAGCCAAAGCGGGGGGCCGCAGTTCTTC. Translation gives CASSQSGGPQFF.

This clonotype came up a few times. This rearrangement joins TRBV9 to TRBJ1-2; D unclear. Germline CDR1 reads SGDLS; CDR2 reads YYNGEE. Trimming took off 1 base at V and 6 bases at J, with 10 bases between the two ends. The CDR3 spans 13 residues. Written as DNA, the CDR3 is TGTGCCAGCAGCGTATCCGTCAGTGATGGCTACACCTTC. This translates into CASSVSVSDGYTF. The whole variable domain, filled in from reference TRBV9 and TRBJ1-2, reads DSGVTQTPKHLITATGQRVTLRCSPRSGDLSVYWYQQSLDQGLQFLIQYYNGEERAKGNILERFSAQQFPDLHSELNLSSLELGDSALYFCASSVSVSDGYTFGSGTRLTVV.

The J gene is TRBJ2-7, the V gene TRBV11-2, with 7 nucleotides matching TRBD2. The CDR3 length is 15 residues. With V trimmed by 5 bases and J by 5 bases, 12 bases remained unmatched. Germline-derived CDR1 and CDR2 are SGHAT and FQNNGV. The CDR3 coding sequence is TGTGCCAGCAGCCGGGGTGTTCAGGGAGGGGACGAGCAGTACTTC. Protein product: CASSRGVQGGDEQYF.

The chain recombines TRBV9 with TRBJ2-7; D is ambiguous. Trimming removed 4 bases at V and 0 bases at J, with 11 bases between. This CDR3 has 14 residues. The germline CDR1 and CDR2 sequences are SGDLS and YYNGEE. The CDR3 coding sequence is TGTGCCAGCAGCACCACCCTCAGCTCCTACGAGCAGTACTTC. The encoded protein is CASSTTLSSYEQYF.